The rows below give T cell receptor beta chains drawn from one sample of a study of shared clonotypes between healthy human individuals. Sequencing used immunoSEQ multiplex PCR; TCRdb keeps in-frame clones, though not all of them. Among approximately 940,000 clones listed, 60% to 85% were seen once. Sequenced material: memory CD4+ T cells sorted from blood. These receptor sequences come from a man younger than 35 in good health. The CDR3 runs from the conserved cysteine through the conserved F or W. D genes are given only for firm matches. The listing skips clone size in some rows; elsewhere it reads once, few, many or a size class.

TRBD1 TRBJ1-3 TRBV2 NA CASSDTGGTGNTIYF TGTGCCAGCAGTGACACAGGGGGGACTGGAAACACCATATATTTT
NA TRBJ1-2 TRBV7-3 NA CASSSGPQYGYTF TGTGCCAGCAGCTCGGGACCGCAATATGGCTACACCTTC
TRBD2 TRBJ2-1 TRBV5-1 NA CASSNLLAGVNEQFF TGCGCCAGCAGCAACCTACTAGCGGGTGTCAATGAGCAGTTCTTC
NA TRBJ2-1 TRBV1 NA CTSRDISNAYNEQFF TGCACCAGTCGAGATATTAGCAACGCCTACAATGAGCAGTTCTTC
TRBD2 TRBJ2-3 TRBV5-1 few CASSKTSGGPTDTQYF TGCGCCAGCAGCAAGACTAGCGGGGGGCCCACAGATACGCAGTATTTT
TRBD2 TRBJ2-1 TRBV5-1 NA CASSLAASGGEQFF TGCGCCAGCAGCTTGGCGGCTAGCGGTGGGGAGCAGTTCTTC
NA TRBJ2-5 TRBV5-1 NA CASRLEGQTQYF TGCGCCAGCAGACTAGAGGGACAGACCCAGTACTTC
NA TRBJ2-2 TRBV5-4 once CASSLHLGANTGELFF TGTGCCAGCAGCTTACACTTAGGGGCGAACACCGGGGAGCTGTTTTTT
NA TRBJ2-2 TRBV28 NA CASSFQHYTGELFF TGTGCCAGCAGTTTCCAGCATTACACCGGGGAGCTGTTTTTT
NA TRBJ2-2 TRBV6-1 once CASRQGSNTGELFF TGTGCCAGCAGGCAGGGATCGAACACCGGGGAGCTGTTTTTT
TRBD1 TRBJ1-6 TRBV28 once CASSQTGGNISPLHF TGTGCCAGCAGTCAAACAGGGGGCAACATTTCACCCCTCCACTTT
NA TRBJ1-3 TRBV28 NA CASSSLGTTGNTIYF TGTGCCAGCAGTTCCTTGGGGACAACTGGAAACACCATATATTTT
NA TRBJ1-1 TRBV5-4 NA CASSPDSFGEAFF TGTGCCAGCAGCCCAGACAGTTTCGGGGAGGCTTTCTTT
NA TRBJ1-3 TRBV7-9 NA CASSPTIGRAGNTIYF TGTGCCAGCAGCCCGACCATTGGCAGGGCTGGAAACACCATATATTTT
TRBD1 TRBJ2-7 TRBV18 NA CASSPLADRAGEQYF TGTGCCAGCTCACCACTGGCGGACAGGGCAGGGGAGCAGTACTTC
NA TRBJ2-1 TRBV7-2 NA CASSLSGSASYNEQFF TGTGCCAGCAGCTTGAGCGGGTCCGCGTCGTACAATGAGCAGTTCTTC
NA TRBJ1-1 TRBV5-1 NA CASSPLDGVGVFF TGCGCCAGCAGCCCCCTTGACGGGGTCGGAGTTTTCTTT
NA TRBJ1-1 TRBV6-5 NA CASSRGGTMNTEAFF TGTGCCAGCAGTAGAGGTGGGACCATGAACACTGAAGCTTTCTTT
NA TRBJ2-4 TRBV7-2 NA CASSPQAYKHIQYF TGTGCCAGCAGCCCCCAGGCTTACAAACACATTCAGTACTTC
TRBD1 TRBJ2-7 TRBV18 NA CASSPLRKGAQSSYEQYF TGTGCCAGCTCACCTTTGAGAAAGGGGGCCCAAAGCTCCTACGAGCAGTACTTC
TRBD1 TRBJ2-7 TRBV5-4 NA CASSLKGQASYEQYF TGTGCCAGCAGCTTGAAGGGACAGGCGTCCTACGAGCAGTACTTC
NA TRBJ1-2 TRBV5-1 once CASSESAANNYGYTF TGCGCCAGCAGCGAGTCGGCAGCAAATAACTATGGCTACACCTTC
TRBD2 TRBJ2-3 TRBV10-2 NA CASRVGLAGGRRDTQYF TGCGCCAGCAGGGTGGGACTAGCGGGGGGCCGACGAGATACGCAGTATTTT
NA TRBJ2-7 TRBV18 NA CATSLRRHTDYEQYF TGTGCCACCTCGCTCCGGAGACACACTGACTACGAGCAGTACTTC
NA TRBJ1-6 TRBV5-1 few CASSKGHPTLNSPLHF TGCGCCAGCAGCAAGGGACACCCGACTCTTAATTCACCCCTCCACTTT
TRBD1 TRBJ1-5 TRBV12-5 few CASGGEGAQPQHF TGTGCTAGTGGTGGGGAGGGGGCTCAGCCCCAGCATTTT
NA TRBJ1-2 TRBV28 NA CASSYPGADYGYTF TGTGCCAGCAGCTACCCAGGGGCGGACTATGGCTACACCTTC
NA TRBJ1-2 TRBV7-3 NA CASSSSAGVGYTF TGTGCCAGCAGCTCGAGTGCAGGAGTTGGCTACACCTTC
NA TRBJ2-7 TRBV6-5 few CASTVGPGSPYEQYF TGTGCCAGCACTGTAGGGCCTGGGTCCCCCTACGAGCAGTACTTC
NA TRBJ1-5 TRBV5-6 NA CASSLMSGGLNQPQHF TGTGCCAGCAGCCTAATGAGTGGTGGGCTCAATCAGCCCCAGCATTTT
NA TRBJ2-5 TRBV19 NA CASSFQVVGTQYF TGTGCCAGTAGTTTTCAGGTCGTAGGGACCCAGTACTTC
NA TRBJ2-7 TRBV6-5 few CASSPSGGKYEQYF TGTGCCAGCAGCCCGTCTGGGGGGAAATACGAGCAGTACTTC
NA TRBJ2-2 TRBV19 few CASGHWAGELFF TGTGCCAGTGGACACTGGGCCGGGGAGCTGTTTTTT
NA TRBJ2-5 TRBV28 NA CASRGGQETQYF TGTGCCAGCAGGGGGGGTCAGGAGACCCAGTACTTC
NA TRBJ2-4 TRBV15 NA CATSSFRGGQYF TGTGCCACCAGCAGTTTCCGGGGAGGCCAGTACTTC
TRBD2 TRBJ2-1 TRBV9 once CASSVAPTSGNYNEQFF TGTGCCAGCAGCGTAGCCCCTACTAGCGGGAACTACAATGAGCAGTTCTTC
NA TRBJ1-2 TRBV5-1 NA CASSSTGAGYTF TGCGCCAGCAGCTCGACAGGTGCGGGCTACACCTTC
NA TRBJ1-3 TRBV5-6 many CASSLVREEAGNTIYF TGTGCCAGCAGCTTGGTCAGGGAAGAGGCTGGAAACACCATATATTTT
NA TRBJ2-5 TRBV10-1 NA CASSESIGRETQYF TGCGCCAGCAGTGAGTCGATCGGGCGGGAGACCCAGTACTTC
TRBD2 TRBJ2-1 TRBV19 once CASRELIAGKKFF TGTGCCAGTAGAGAACTAATAGCGGGTAAGAAGTTCTTC
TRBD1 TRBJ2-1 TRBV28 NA CASSRQGSNEQFF TGTGCCAGCAGTCGACAGGGTTCCAATGAGCAGTTCTTC
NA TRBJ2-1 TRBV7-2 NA CASSLKGMRQFF TGTGCCAGCAGCTTAAAGGGAATGAGGCAGTTCTTC
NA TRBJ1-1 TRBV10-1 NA CASSNMNTEAFF TGCGCCAGCAGCAACATGAACACTGAAGCTTTCTTT
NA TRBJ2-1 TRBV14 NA CASSQAGASYNEQFF TGTGCCAGCAGCCAAGCGGGGGCCTCCTACAATGAGCAGTTCTTC
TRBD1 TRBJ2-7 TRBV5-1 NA CASSLEGQPFYEQYF TGCGCCAGCAGCTTGGAGGGACAGCCTTTCTACGAGCAGTACTTC
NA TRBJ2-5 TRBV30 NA CAWTISGVKETQYF TGTGCCTGGACCATATCGGGCGTAAAAGAGACCCAGTACTTC
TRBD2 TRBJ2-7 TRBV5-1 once CASSSGTSVHEQYF TGCGCCAGCAGCTCCGGGACTAGCGTCCACGAGCAGTACTTC
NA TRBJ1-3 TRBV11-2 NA CASSSRGFTGNTIYF TGTGCCAGCAGCTCCAGGGGTTTTACTGGAAACACCATATATTTT